This T cell receptor (beta chain) stems from a study of blood T cells in healthy people across ages. Study conclusions and caveats: Since the PBMCs were unsorted, naive and antigen-experienced cells could not be conclusively compared. Per million T cells, TCR beta diversity dropped about linearly as age rose.

Staff drew around 10 milliliters of peripheral blood from each donor. As concerns this clonotype: Antigen unknown.

The second PCR ran about 6 to 12 cycles with a sample-barcoded 5' primer and J-beta primers. MiXCR, applied by TCRdb to the 5' RACE reads, yields one record per CDR3 protein. This table has about 780,000 distinct CDR3 sequences, around 68% appearing once. Germline loops: CDR1 LGHDT, CDR2 YNNKEL (reference sequence). Trimming cost V 1 base and J 9 bases, with 8 bases left between them. The CDR3 has 12 residues. The sample taken for sequencing was blood. This TCR was recovered from a young man in good health. The chain carries TRBV3-1 and TRBJ2-3; tentatively, D is TRBD2 (6 bases). CDR3 sequence: CASSQATRTQYF. The CDR3 DNA follows: TGTGCCAGCAGCCAAGCGACTAGAACGCAGTATTTT.